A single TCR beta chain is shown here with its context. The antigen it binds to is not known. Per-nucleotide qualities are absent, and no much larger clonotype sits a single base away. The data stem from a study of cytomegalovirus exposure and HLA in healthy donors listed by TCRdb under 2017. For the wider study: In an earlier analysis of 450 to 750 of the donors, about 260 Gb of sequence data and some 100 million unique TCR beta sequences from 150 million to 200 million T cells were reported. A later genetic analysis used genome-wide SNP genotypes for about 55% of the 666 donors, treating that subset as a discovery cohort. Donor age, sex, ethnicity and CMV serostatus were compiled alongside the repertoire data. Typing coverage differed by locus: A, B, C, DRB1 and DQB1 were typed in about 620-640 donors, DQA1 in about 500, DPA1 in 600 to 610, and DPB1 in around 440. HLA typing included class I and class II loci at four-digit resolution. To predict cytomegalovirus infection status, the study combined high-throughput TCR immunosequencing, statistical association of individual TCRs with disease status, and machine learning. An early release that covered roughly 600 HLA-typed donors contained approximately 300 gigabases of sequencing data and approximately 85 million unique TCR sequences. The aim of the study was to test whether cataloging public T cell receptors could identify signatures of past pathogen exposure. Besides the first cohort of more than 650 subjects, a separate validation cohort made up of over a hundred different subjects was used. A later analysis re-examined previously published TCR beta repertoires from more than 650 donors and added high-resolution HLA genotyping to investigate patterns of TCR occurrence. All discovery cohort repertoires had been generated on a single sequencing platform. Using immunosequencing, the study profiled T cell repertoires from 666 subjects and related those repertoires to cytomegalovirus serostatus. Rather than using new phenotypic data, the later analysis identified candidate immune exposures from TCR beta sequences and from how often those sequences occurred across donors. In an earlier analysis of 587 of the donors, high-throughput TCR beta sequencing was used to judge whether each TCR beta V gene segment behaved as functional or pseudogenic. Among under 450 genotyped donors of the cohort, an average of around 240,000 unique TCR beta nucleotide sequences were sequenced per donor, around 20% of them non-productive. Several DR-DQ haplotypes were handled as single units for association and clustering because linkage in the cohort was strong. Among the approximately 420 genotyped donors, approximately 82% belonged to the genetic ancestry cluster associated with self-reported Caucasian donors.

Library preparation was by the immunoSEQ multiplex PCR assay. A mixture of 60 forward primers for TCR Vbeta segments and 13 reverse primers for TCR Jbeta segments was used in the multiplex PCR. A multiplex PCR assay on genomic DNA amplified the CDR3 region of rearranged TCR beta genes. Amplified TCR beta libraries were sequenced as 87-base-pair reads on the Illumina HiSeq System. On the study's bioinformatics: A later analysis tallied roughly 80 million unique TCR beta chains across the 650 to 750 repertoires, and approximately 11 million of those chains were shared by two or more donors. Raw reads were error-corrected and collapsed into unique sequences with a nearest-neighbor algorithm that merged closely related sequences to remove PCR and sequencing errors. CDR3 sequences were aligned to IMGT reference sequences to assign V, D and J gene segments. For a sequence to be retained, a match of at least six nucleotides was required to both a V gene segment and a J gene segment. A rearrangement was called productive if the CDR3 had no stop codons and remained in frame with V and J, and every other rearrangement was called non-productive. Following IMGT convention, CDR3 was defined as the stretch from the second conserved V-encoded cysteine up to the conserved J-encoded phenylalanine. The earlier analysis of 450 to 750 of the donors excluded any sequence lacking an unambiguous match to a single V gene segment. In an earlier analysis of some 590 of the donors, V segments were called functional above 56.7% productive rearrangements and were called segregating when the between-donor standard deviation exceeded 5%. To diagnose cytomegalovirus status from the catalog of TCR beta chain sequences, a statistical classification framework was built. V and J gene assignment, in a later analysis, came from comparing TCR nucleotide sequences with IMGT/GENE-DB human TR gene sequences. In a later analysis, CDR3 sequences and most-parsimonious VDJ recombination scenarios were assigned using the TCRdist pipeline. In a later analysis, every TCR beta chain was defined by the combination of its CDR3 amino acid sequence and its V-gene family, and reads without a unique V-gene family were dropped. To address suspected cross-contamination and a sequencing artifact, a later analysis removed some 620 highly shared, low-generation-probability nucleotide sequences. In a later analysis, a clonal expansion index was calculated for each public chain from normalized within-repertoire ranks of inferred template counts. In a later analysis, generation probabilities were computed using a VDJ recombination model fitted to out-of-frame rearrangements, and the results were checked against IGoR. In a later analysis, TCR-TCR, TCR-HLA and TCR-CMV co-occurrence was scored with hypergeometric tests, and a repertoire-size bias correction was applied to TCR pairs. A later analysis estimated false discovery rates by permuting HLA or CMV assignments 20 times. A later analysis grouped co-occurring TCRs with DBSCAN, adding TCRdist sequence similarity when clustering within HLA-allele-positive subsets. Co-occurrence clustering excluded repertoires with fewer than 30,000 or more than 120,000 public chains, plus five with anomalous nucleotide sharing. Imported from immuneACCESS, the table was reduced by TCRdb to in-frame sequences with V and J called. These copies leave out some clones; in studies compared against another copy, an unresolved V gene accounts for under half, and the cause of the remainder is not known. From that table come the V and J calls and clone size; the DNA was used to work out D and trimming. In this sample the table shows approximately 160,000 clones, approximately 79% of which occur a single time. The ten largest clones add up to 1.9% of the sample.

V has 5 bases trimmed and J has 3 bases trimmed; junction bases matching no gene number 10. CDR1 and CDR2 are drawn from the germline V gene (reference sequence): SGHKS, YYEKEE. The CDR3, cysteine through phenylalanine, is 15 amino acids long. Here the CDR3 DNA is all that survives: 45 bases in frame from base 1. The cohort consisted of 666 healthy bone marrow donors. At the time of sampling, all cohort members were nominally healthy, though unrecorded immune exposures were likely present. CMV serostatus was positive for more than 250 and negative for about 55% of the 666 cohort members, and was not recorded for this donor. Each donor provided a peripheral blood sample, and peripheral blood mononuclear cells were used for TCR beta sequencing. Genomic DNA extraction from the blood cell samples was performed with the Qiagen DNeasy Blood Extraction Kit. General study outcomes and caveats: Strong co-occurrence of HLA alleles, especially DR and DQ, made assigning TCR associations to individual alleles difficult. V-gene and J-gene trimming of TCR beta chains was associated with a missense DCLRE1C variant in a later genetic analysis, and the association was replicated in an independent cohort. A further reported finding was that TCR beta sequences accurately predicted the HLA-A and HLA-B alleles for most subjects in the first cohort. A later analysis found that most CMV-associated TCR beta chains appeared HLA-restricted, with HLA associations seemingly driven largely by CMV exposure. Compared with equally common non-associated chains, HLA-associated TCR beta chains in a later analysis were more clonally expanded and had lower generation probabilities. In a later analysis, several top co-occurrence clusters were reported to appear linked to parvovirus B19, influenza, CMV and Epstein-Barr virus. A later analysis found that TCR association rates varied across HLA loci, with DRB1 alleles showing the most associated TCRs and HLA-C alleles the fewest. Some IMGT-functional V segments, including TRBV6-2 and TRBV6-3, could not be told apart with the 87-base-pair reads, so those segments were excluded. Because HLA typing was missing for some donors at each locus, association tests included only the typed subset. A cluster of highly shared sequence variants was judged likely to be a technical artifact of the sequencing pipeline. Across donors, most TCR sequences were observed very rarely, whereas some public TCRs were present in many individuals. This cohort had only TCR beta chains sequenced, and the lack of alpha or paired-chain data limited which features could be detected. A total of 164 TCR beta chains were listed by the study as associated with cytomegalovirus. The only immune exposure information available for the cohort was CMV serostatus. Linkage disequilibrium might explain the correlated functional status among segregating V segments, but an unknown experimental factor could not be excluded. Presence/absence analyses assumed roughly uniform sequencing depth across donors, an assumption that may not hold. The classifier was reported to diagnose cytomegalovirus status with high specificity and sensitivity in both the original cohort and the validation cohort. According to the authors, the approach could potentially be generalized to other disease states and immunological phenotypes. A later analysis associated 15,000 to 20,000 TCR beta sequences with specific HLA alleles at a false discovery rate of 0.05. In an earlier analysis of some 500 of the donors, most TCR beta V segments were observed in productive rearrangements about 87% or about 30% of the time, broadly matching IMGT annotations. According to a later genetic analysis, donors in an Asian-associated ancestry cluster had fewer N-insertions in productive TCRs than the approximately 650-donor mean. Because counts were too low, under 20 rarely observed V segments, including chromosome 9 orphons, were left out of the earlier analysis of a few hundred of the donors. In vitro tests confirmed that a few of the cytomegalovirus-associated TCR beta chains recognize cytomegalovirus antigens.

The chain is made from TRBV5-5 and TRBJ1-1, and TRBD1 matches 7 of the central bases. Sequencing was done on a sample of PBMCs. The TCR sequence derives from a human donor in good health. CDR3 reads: CASSIPDRLDTEAFF. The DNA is TGTGCCAGCAGTATTCCGGACAGGCTTGACACTGAAGCTTTCTTT.